The entry below gives a single T cell receptor (beta chain) sequence along with its context. The data derive from a study of blood T cell repertoires in COVID-19. Study summary: Nucleic acid was either cDNA or gDNA, and it came from T cells, B-cell-depleted T cells, or PBMCs.

Germline CDR1 and CDR2: MDHEN and SYDVKM. The CDR3 spans 15 residues. V lost 1 base, J lost 0 bases, and 10 bases lay in between. Enrolled during active infection, Seattle patients were then followed longitudinally. In the authors' workflow: Amplification of reference gene primers provided the estimated nucleated cell counts. The method was immunoSEQ multiplex PCR; TCRdb's version includes in-frame clones alone and lacks a portion of them. That table furnishes V, J and clone size, whereas the DNA furnished D and trimming. The sample lists some 390,000 clones, approximately 89% occurring once. The rearrangement links TRBV28 to TRBJ2-7; maybe TRBD2 (6 bases). This receptor was identified in a woman between 40 and 55 years old with COVID-19, enrolled during active disease. Sequenced sample: peripheral blood. CDR3 bases: TGTGCCAGCAGTTTATTGCTAGCGAGCTCCTACGAGCAGTACTTC. Protein sequence: CASSLLLASSYEQYF.